This TCR beta chain is from a study of cytomegalovirus exposure and HLA in healthy donors. Study-level information: The 100 million to 140 million unique TCR beta sequences, from about 179 million T cells, were found by an earlier analysis.

The germline V and J ends were trimmed by 4 bases and 8 bases, with 10 bases remaining between them. Germline V gene lookup returns CDR1 SGHKS and CDR2 YYEKEE (reference sequence). This CDR3 comprises 12 residues. Use of 60 Vbeta and 13 Jbeta primers characterized the PCR. The method was immunoSEQ multiplex PCR; TCRdb's version includes in-frame clones alone and lacks a portion of them. Of about 160,000 clones listed, 65% to 80% are singletons. Notes on the study in general: Further analysis, carried out later, found HLA-associated TCR beta chains more clonally expanded than equally common other chains. Later on, a genetic analysis was performed. It linked a missense variant in DCLRE1C with V- and J-gene trimming of TCR beta. The listing of 150 to 200 TCR beta chains classed them as cytomegalovirus-associated.

A word on this clone: Its antigen is not identified.

The chain uses TRBV5-5 and TRBJ2-1, with D maybe TRBD1 (6 bases). This TCR derives from a female donor in good health and CMV-seronegative. Specimen: PBMCs. The CDR3 DNA reads as TGTGCCAGCAGCCTCAGGGGCCATGAGCAGTTCTTC. Translated: CASSLRGHEQFF.